These 10 T cell receptor beta chains originate from one sample sequenced in a study of control samples from healthy donors and cancer patients. Repertoires were generated with immunoSEQ multiplex PCR, while TCRdb's copy carries only in-frame clones and drops some. The sample lists approximately 90,000 clones; just over 90% were seen once. Sequenced input: blood. These receptors all come from a woman aged 25 to 39 in good health.

The V call is TRBV28, the J call TRBJ2-1; 7 nucleotides align to TRBD2. This CDR3 region has 13 residues. Trimming at V came to 3 bases and at J to 7 bases, leaving 3 bases not matched to a gene. Germline CDR1 MDHEN, CDR2 SYDVKM. CDR3 region: CASSFGGWNEQFF. The CDR3 region has the DNA TGTGCCAGCAGTTTCGGGGGGTGGAATGAGCAGTTCTTC.

This chain uses TRBV20-1 with TRBJ1-1; 12 bases align to TRBD1. V trimming: 3 bases; J trimming: 1 base; junction bases outside the gene matches: 9. CDR3 length: 17 amino acids. Germline V gene lookup returns CDR1 DFQATT and CDR2 SNEGSKA (reference sequence). CDR3: CSASTRDRGLGNTEAFF. The CDR3 bases are TGCAGTGCTAGTACCCGGGACAGGGGGCTTGGGAACACTGAAGCTTTCTTT.

The chain has TRBV3-1 (or the pseudogene TRBV3-2) and TRBJ1-1; D is possibly TRBD1 (5 bases). This CDR3 comprises 14 residues. Germline assignment: CDR1 LGHDT and CDR2 YNNKEL (reference sequence). V lost 3 bases and J 1 base, leaving 9 bases between the germline ends. The CDR3 nucleotides read TGTGCCAGCAGCCAGAGGACAAAGAACACTGAAGCTTTCTTT. It translates to CASSQRTKNTEAFF.

CDR3 amino acids: CASSLLSGGLGTEAFF. The CDR3 coding sequence is TGCGCCAGCAGCTTGTTATCGGGAGGGCTGGGGACTGAAGCTTTCTTT. This chain connects TRBV5-1 to TRBJ1-1, with D uncertain. The CDR3 is 16 residues long. CDR1 SGHRS and CDR2 YFSETQ come from the germline V gene. Deletions cut 1 base from V and 5 bases from J, with 18 bases between.

The CDR3 nucleotides read TGCGCCAGCAGCATTCCGGACGTTCTGAACACTGAAGCTTTCTTT. Protein: CASSIPDVLNTEAFF. This rearrangement joins TRBV5-1 to TRBJ1-1; no clear D gene. V lost 4 bases to trimming and J lost 0 bases, with 13 bases between them. The germline gives CDR1 SGHRS, CDR2 YFSETQ. The CDR3 is made up of 15 amino acids. The variable domain in full, completed from reference TRBV5-1 and TRBJ1-1, reads KAGVTQTPRYLIKTRGQQVTLSCSPISGHRSVSWYQQTPGQGLQFLFEYFSETQRNKGNFPGRFSGRQFSNSRSEMNVSTLELGDSALYLCASSIPDVLNTEAFFGQGTRLTVV.

V is TRBV6-5 and J is TRBJ1-5; no firm D call. Germline lookup yields CDR1 MNHEY and CDR2 SVGAGI. Deletions cut 0 bases from V and 6 bases from J, with 12 bases between. This CDR3 contains 15 residues. The CDR3 nucleotides read TGTGCCAGCAGTTACTCGAGGGCATCTGGTCAGCCCCAGCATTTT. Its translation: CASSYSRASGQPQHF.

The gene calls are TRBV9 and TRBJ2-7; the D is unclear. The CDR3 consists of 14 residues. CDR1 and CDR2 from the germline V gene are SGDLS and YYNGEE. V was shortened by 0 bases and J by 6 bases, with 13 bases between the two germline ends. The CDR3 loop is CASSVDSHSTEQYF. CDR3 DNA: TGTGCCAGCAGCGTAGACAGCCATAGCACCGAGCAGTACTTC.

The genes are TRBV7-9 and TRBJ2-1; TRBD2 matches at 13 bases. The V and J ends lost 5 bases and 6 bases, in that order; junction bases with no gene match: 13. This CDR3 spans 18 amino acids. Per germline, CDR1 SEHNR and CDR2 FQNEAQ (reference sequence). Written as DNA, the CDR3 is TGTGCCAGCAGCCCCGGACTAGCGGGGGCCTCTTTCGGCAATGAGCAGTTCTTC. This codes for CASSPGLAGASFGNEQFF.

The chain has TRBV6-5 and TRBJ2-5; D tentatively fits TRBD1 or TRBD2 (5 bases each). The CDR3 extends over 14 amino acids. V was cut by 5 bases and J by 1 base, with 11 bases left in between. Germline lookup yields CDR1 MNHEY and CDR2 SVGAGI. CDR3 sequence: CASSNRDGQETQYF. In DNA, the CDR3 is TGTGCCAGCAGTAATCGGGACGGCCAAGAGACCCAGTACTTC.

This clone was seen only once. The rearrangement uses TRBV12-3 or TRBV12-4 and TRBJ2-5; perhaps TRBD1 as D (5 bases). The CDR3 covers 13 residues. V was pared by 6 bases and J by 2 bases, with 10 bases between. CDR3 DNA: TGTGCCAGCAGGAACGGACAACAAGAGACCCAGTACTTC. Protein sequence: CASRNGQQETQYF.